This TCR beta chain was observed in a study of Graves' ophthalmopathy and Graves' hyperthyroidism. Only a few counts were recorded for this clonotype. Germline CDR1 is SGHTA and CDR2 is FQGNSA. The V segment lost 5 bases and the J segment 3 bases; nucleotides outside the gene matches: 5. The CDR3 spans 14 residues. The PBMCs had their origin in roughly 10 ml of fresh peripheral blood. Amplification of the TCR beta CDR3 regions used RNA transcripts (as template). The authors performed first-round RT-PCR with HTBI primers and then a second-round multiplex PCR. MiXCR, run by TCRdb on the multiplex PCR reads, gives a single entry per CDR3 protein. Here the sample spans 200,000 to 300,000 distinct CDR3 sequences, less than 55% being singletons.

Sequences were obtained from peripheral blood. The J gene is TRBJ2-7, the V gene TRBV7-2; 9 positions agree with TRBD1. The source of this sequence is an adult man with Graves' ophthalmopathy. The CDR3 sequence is CASSGRDRVYEQYF. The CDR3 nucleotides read TGTGCCAGCAGCGGCCGGGACAGGGTCTACGAGCAGTACTTC.